This T cell receptor (beta chain) emerged from a study of T cell responses to AZD1222 COVID-19 vaccine. Assay: immunoSEQ multiplex PCR; the TCRdb copy retains only in-frame clones and omits some. The data show roughly 180,000 clones, with about nine tenths seen just once and about 3% held by the top ten. Overall study results and limits: Seropositive AZD1222 recipients at baseline numbered only five to seven.

Points on this clone: As yet, its antigen is unknown.

CDR3 size: 14 residues. Trimming shortened V by 0 bases and J by 3 bases, and 9 bases separated the two germline ends. Germline values: CDR1 SGHRS, CDR2 YFSETQ. The source was peripheral blood, collected on day 0 of AZD1222 vaccination. This receptor was obtained from an adult in good health. The chain joins TRBV5-1 to TRBJ1-2, with no clear D. The CDR3 loop reads CASSLDGVDYGYTF. In DNA, the CDR3 is TGCGCCAGCAGCTTGGACGGGGTTGACTATGGCTACACCTTC. The full variable domain, in which reference TRBV5-1 and TRBJ1-2 provide the parts outside the CDR3, is KAGVTQTPRYLIKTRGQQVTLSCSPISGHRSVSWYQQTPGQGLQFLFEYFSETQRNKGNFPGRFSGRQFSNSRSEMNVSTLELGDSALYLCASSLDGVDYGYTFGSGTRLTVV.